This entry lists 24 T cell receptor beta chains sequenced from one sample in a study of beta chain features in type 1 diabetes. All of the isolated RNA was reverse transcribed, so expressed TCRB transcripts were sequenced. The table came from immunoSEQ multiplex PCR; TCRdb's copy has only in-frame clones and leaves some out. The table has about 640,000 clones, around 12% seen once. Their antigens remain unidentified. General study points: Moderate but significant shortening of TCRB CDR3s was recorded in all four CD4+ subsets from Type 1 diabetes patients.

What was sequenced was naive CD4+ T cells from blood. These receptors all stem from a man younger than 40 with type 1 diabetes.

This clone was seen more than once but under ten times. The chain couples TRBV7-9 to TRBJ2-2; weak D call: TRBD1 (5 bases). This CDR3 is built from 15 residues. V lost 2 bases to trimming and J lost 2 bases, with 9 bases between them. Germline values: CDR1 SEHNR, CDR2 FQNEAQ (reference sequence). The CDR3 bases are TGTGCCAGCAGCTTATCAGGGTACAACACCGGGGAGCTGTTTTTT. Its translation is CASSLSGYNTGELFF. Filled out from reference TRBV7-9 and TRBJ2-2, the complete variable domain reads DTGVSQNPRHKITKRGQNVTFRCDPISEHNRLYWYRQTLGQGPEFLTYFQNEAQLEKSRLLSDRFSAERPKGSFSTLEIQRTEQGDSAMYLCASSLSGYNTGELFFGEGSRLTVL.

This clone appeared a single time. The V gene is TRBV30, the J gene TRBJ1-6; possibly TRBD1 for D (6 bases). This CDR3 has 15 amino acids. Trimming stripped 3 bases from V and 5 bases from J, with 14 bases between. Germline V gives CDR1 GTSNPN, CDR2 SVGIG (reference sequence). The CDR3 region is CAWSVGQLHNSPLHF. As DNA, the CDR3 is TGTGCCTGGAGCGTTGGACAGCTCCATAATTCACCCCTCCACTTT.

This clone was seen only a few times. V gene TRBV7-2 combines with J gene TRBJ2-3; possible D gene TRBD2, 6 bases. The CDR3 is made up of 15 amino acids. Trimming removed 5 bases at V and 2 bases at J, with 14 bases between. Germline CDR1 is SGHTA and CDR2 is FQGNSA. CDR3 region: CASSIGTPLTDTQYF. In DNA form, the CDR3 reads TGTGCCAGCAGCATCGGGACTCCTCTCACAGATACGCAGTATTTT.

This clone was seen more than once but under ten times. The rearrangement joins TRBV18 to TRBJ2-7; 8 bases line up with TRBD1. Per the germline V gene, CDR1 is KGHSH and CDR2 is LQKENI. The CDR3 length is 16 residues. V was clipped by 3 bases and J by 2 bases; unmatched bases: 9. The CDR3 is CASSPESGTGPYEQYF. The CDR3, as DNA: TGTGCCAGCTCACCCGAGTCCGGGACAGGTCCCTACGAGCAGTACTTC.

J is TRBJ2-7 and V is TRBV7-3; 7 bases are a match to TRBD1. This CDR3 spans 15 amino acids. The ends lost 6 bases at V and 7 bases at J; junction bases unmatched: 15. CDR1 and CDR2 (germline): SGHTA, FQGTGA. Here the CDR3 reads CASRQDPGQLREQYF. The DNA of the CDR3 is TGTGCCAGCAGACAAGACCCGGGACAGCTAAGGGAGCAGTACTTC.

CDR3 loop: CASSRGSEKLFF. Written as DNA, the CDR3 is TGTGCCAGCAGTCGGGGAAGTGAAAAACTGTTTTTT. The chain links TRBV28 to TRBJ1-4; D remains ambiguous. Trimming took off 5 bases at V and 7 bases at J, with 8 bases between the two ends. CDR3 length: 12 amino acids. Germline CDR1 and CDR2: MDHEN and SYDVKM.

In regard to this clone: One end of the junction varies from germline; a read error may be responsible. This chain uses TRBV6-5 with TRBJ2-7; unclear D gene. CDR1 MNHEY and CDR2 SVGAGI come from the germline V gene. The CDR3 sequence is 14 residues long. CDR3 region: CASSYSNVIKGTHF. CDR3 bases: TGTGCCAGCAGTTACTCGAATGTTATCAAGGGTACCCACTTC.

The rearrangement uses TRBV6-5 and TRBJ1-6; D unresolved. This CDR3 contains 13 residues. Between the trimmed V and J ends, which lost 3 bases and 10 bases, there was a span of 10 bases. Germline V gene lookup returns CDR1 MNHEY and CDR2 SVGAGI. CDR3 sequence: CASSYEEESPLHF. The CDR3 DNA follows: TGTGCCAGCAGTTATGAGGAGGAATCACCCCTCCACTTT.

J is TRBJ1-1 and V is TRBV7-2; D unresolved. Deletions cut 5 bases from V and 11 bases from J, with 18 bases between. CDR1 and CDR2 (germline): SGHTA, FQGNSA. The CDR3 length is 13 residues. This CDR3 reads CASSGRTYERAFF. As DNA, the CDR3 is TGTGCCAGCAGCGGTCGGACGTACGAGAGGGCTTTCTTT.

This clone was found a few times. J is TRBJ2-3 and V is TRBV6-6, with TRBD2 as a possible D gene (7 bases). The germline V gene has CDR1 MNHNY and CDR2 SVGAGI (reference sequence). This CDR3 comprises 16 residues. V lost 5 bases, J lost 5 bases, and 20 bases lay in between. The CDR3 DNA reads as TGTGCCAGCAGTCCCTCGGCGCGGGGGCCGGGAGATACGCAGTATTTT. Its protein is CASSPSARGPGDTQYF.

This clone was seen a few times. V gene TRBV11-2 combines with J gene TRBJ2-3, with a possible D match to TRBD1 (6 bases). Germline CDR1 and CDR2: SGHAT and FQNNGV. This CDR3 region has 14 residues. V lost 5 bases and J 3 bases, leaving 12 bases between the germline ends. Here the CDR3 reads CASSAVRGTDTQYF. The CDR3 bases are TGTGCCAGCAGCGCCGTAAGGGGGACAGATACGCAGTATTTT. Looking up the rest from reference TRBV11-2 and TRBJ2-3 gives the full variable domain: EAGVAQSPRYKIIEKRQSVAFWCNPISGHATLYWYQQILGQGPKLLIQFQNNGVVDDSQLPKDRFSAERLKGVDSTLKIQPAKLEDSAVYLCASSAVRGTDTQYFGPGTRLTVL.

The CDR3 sequence is CASSPPSNSEQFF. The CDR3 DNA is TGTGCCAGCAGCCCCCCAAGCAATAGTGAGCAGTTCTTC. J is TRBJ2-1 and V is TRBV9; no clear D. V lost 4 bases, J lost 9 bases, and 14 bases lay in between. The germline V gene encodes CDR1 SGDLS and CDR2 YYNGEE. The CDR3 covers 13 residues.

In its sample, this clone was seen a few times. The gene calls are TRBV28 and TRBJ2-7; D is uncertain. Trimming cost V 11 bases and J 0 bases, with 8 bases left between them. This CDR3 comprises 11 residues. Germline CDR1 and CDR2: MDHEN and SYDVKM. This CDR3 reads CASETSYEQYF. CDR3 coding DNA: TGTGCCTCGGAGACCTCCTACGAGCAGTACTTC.

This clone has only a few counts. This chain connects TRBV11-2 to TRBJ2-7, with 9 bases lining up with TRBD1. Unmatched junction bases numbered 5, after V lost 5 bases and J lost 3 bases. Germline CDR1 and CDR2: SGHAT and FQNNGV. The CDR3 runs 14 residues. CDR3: CASSPQGAYYEQYF. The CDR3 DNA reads TGTGCCAGCAGCCCACAGGGGGCGTACTACGAGCAGTACTTC.

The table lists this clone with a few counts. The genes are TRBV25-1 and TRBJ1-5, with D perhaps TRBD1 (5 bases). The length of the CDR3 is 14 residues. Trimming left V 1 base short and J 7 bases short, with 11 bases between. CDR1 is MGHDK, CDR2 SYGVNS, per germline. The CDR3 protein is CASSESGGWQPQHF. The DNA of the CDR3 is TGTGCCAGCAGTGAATCCGGGGGTTGGCAGCCCCAGCATTTT.

CDR3 protein: CASSLGQPNYEQYF. CDR3 nucleotide sequence: TGTGCCAGCAGCTTGGGACAACCGAACTACGAGCAGTACTTC. V is TRBV13 and J is TRBJ2-7, with D perhaps matching TRBD1 (6 bases). Germline V CDR1 and CDR2: PRHDT, FYEKMQ (reference sequence). The CDR3 is 14 amino acids. With 3 bases removed from V and 3 bases from J, the gap between germline ends came to 12 bases.

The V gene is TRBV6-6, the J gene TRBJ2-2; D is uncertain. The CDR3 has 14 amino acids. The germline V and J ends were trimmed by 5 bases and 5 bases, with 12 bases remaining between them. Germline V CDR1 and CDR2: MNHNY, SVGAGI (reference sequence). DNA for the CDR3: TGTGCCAGCAGTCCCTCCCCGGATACCGGGGAGCTGTTTTTT. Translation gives CASSPSPDTGELFF.

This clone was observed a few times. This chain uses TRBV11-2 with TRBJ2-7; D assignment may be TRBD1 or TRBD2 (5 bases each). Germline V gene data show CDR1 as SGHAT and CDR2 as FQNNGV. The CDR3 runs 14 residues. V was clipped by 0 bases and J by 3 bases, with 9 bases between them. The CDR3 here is CASSLDGTDYEQYF. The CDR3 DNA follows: TGTGCCAGCAGCTTAGATGGGACGGACTACGAGCAGTACTTC.

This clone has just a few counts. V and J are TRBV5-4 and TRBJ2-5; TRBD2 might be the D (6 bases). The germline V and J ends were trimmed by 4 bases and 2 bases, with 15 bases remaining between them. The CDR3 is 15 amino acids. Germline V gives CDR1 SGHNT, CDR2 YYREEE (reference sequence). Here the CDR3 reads CASSRPGLLQETQYF. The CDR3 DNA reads TGTGCCAGCAGCCGACCGGGACTGCTTCAAGAGACCCAGTACTTC.

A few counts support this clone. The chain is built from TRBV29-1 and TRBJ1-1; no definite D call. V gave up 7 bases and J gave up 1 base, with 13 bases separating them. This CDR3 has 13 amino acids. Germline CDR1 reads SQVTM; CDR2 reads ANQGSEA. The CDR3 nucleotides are TGCAGCGCCAAAACAGTTCAGAACACTGAAGCTTTCTTT. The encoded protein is CSAKTVQNTEAFF.

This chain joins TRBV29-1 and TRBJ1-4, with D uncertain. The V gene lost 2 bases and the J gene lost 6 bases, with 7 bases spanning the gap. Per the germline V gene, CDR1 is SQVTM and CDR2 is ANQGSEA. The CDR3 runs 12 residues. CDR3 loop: CSVELADEKLFF. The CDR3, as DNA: TGCAGCGTTGAACTAGCAGATGAAAAACTGTTTTTT.

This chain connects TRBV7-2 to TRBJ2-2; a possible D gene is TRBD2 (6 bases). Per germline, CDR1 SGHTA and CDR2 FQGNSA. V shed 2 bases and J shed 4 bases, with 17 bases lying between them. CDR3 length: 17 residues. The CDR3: CASSLLRRGRFTGELFF. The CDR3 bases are TGTGCCAGCAGCTTATTGAGGCGGGGACGTTTCACCGGGGAGCTGTTTTTT.

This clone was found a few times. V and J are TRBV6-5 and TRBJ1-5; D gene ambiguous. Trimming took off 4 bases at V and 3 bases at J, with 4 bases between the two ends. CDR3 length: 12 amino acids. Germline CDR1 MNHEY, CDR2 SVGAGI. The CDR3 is CASSFFNQPQHF. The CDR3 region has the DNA TGTGCCAGCAGTTTTTTCAATCAGCCCCAGCATTTT.

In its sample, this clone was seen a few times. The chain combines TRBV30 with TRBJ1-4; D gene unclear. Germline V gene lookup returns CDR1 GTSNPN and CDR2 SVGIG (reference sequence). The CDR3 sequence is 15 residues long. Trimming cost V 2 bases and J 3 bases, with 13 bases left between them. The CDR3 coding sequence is TGTGCCTGGAGTCTCGTGGGTAGTTCTAATGAAAAACTGTTTTTT. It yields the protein CAWSLVGSSNEKLFF.